The 18 T cell receptor beta chains presented below share a single source sample, sequenced in a study of T cells after yellow fever vaccination. TCRdb analysed the 5' RACE reads with MiXCR anew, one entry per CDR3 protein. The table lists hundreds of thousands of distinct CDR3 sequences, 9% to 15% of them singletons. The sample here was PBMCs, taken on the day of the yellow fever booster vaccination. Receptors were obtained from a man aged 25 to 40 who received the YFV17D yellow fever vaccine.

This clonotype was counted only a few times. The CDR3 nucleotides read TGTGCCTGGAGTTCCCAGTCTGGAAACACCATATATTTT. Residues: CAWSSQSGNTIYF. V is TRBV30 and J is TRBJ1-3; D gene unclear. Germline V gene data show CDR1 as GTSNPN and CDR2 as SVGIG (reference sequence). V lost 2 bases, J lost 1 base, and 6 bases lay in between. CDR3 length equals 13 residues.

This clonotype has more than one count but fewer than ten. This chain joins TRBV20-1 and TRBJ2-1, with D tentatively TRBD1 or TRBD2 (5 bases each). The germline gives CDR1 DFQATT, CDR2 SNEGSKA (reference sequence). The CDR3 runs to 17 residues. V lost 5 bases, J lost 0 bases, and 20 bases lay in between. The CDR3 sequence is CSAVRDRRFPSYNEQFF. As DNA, the CDR3 is TGCAGTGCTGTCCGGGACCGACGTTTCCCCTCCTACAATGAGCAGTTCTTC.

A few counts support this clonotype. An end of the junction differs from the germline gene, which may be a read error. The rearrangement joins TRBV7-8 to TRBJ1-5; D unclear. The germline V gene has CDR1 SGHVS and CDR2 FQNEAQ. This CDR3 contains 14 residues. For the CDR3, the DNA is TGTGCCAGTAGCTTCCAGGCTAGCAATCAGCCCCAGCATTTT. Encoded protein: CASSFQASNQPQHF.

A few counts support this clonotype. The gene calls are TRBV27 and TRBJ2-2; D not certain. Trimming stripped 2 bases from V and 5 bases from J, with 9 bases between. Per the germline V gene, CDR1 is MNHEY and CDR2 is SMNVEV (reference sequence). CDR3 size: 14 residues. CDR3: CASSLRSRTGELFF. DNA for the CDR3: TGTGCCAGCAGTTTAAGGTCGAGGACCGGGGAGCTGTTTTTT.

Only a few counts were recorded for this clonotype. The rearrangement joins TRBV5-1 to TRBJ2-3, with D possibly TRBD2 on 6 matching bases. The CDR3 contains 16 residues. Germline loops: CDR1 SGHRS, CDR2 YFSETQ. Trimming left V 0 bases short and J 0 bases short, with 11 bases between. CDR3 amino acids: CASSLVGGISTDTQYF. The DNA of the CDR3 is TGCGCCAGCAGCTTGGTTGGCGGGATTAGCACAGATACGCAGTATTTT.

This clonotype showed up just a few times. The CDR3 loop reads CASSLEAVWETQYF. The CDR3 DNA is TGTGCCAGCAGCTTGGAGGCAGTCTGGGAGACCCAGTACTTC. This chain uses TRBV5-4 with TRBJ2-5, with D unresolved. The CDR3 has 14 residues. Per germline, CDR1 SGHNT and CDR2 YYREEE (reference sequence). V gave up 0 bases and J gave up 5 bases, with 11 bases separating them.

This clonotype has a handful of counts. The chain uses TRBV3-1 and TRBJ2-1; 8 bases line up with TRBD2. The CDR3 has 15 residues. V lost 4 bases, J lost 10 bases, and 12 bases stayed unmatched. The V gene's germline CDR1 is LGHDT and CDR2 YNNKEL (reference sequence). CDR3 in amino acids: CASSPGLAVTREQFF. CDR3 coding DNA: TGTGCCAGCAGCCCCGGACTAGCCGTTACGCGGGAGCAGTTCTTC.

The chain recombines TRBV5-1 with TRBJ1-2; D is possibly TRBD1 (6 bases). Between the trimmed V and J ends, which lost 5 bases and 7 bases, there was a span of 12 bases. Per germline, CDR1 SGHRS and CDR2 YFSETQ. The CDR3 has 12 residues. The CDR3, as DNA: TGCGCCAGCAGACAGGGCTTTGGTGGCTACACCTTC. Translated: CASRQGFGGYTF.

This chain joins TRBV7-9 and TRBJ2-7, with D possibly TRBD2 on 5 matching bases. Germline CDR1 reads SEHNR; CDR2 reads FQNEAQ (reference sequence). CDR3 length: 14 amino acids. The V end was cut by 4 bases, the J end by 4 bases, with 14 bases between. CDR3 nucleotides: TGTGCCAGCAGCTCGACTAACTCCATATACGAGCAGTACTTC. Amino acid sequence: CASSSTNSIYEQYF.

The V call is TRBV29-1, the J call TRBJ2-1; D may be TRBD2 (6 bases). Germline lookup yields CDR1 SQVTM and CDR2 ANQGSEA. The CDR3 is 12 residues long. V was clipped by 7 bases and J by 3 bases, with 10 bases between them. The CDR3: CSGGTRYNEQFF. In DNA, the CDR3 is TGCAGCGGCGGGACCCGCTACAATGAGCAGTTCTTC.

The sample holds a few counts of this clonotype. The CDR3 here is CASSRRRAGGRETQYF. CDR3 DNA sequence: TGTGCCAGCAGCCGCCGGAGAGCGGGAGGACGAGAGACCCAGTACTTC. This rearrangement joins TRBV7-2 to TRBJ2-5, with 9 bases fitting TRBD2. V trimming: 5 bases; J trimming: 4 bases; junction bases outside the gene matches: 11. The CDR3 is 16 residues long. Germline CDR1 is SGHTA and CDR2 is FQGNSA.

The chain has TRBV20-1 and TRBJ2-7; tentative D call: TRBD1 (6 bases). V was cut by 5 bases and J by 7 bases, with 12 bases left in between. The CDR3 totals 11 residues. The V gene's germline CDR1 is DFQATT and CDR2 SNEGSKA (reference sequence). CDR3 sequence reads: CSAPEGVEQYF. CDR3 DNA: TGCAGTGCTCCCGAGGGGGTTGAGCAGTACTTC.

The CDR3 loop reads CASSIGGPNTEAFF. The CDR3 coding sequence is TGTGCCAGCAGCATAGGGGGCCCGAACACTGAAGCTTTCTTT. This chain uses TRBV7-8 with TRBJ1-1; 7 bases are shared with TRBD1. This CDR3 contains 14 residues. After removal of 5 bases from V and 1 base from J, the junction contained 4 bases not matched to a gene. Germline V gene data show CDR1 as SGHVS and CDR2 as FQNEAQ.

The CDR3 sequence: CSVGWGRTDTQYF. The CDR3 DNA reads TGCAGCGTTGGGTGGGGACGCACAGATACGCAGTATTTT. V gene TRBV29-1 combines with J gene TRBJ2-3, with D possibly called TRBD1 or TRBD2 (5 bases each). Trimming stripped 4 bases from V and 1 base from J, with 9 bases between. This CDR3 has 13 amino acids. CDR1 is SQVTM and CDR2 is ANQGSEA in the germline V gene.

The sample holds a few counts of this clonotype. As DNA, the CDR3 is TGTGCCAGCAGCTCGGCGGGACTTCGCTACGAGCAGTACTTC. It specifies CASSSAGLRYEQYF. This chain connects TRBV5-4 to TRBJ2-7; the D gene is possibly TRBD2 (6 bases). CDR3 length: 14 amino acids. Trimming took off 3 bases at V and 3 bases at J, with 13 bases between the two ends. CDR1 SGHNT and CDR2 YYREEE come from the germline V gene (reference sequence).

The chain employs TRBV10-2 and TRBJ2-1, with TRBD2 matching 7 bases. The CDR3 spans 15 residues. V lost 9 bases to trimming and J lost 5 bases; unmatched junction nucleotides: 13. CDR1 and CDR2 (germline): WSHSY, SAAADI. The CDR3 nucleotides read TGCGCCAGTCTATTCTGGGAGGGGAGCAACAATGAGCAGTTCTTC. Amino acid sequence: CASLFWEGSNNEQFF.

This clonotype was seen ten or more times. The chain couples TRBV12-3 or TRBV12-4 to TRBJ1-1; D not resolved. The V end was cut by 5 bases, the J end by 0 bases, with 10 bases between. The CDR3 is made up of 14 amino acids. CDR3 amino acids: CASSPMGLNTEAFF. The CDR3 DNA sequence: TGTGCCAGCAGTCCAATGGGCCTGAACACTGAAGCTTTCTTT.

This clonotype was found a few times. CDR3 protein: CSARGLASNSYNEQFF. CDR3 DNA sequence: TGCAGCGCCCGAGGACTAGCCTCCAACTCCTACAATGAGCAGTTCTTC. The V call is TRBV29-1, the J call TRBJ2-1; 8 positions match TRBD2. The CDR3 has 16 residues. The junction had 11 bases not matched to a gene; V was cut back by 7 bases and J by 0 bases. From germline, CDR1 is SQVTM and CDR2 ANQGSEA.